The rows below give T cell receptor beta chains drawn from one sample of a study of radiotherapy plus CTLA-4 blockade in lung cancer. Assay: immunoSEQ multiplex PCR; the TCRdb copy retains only in-frame clones and omits some. Of 81,000 or so clones listed, about 79% are singletons. Specimen: peripheral blood, collected from a patient treated with radiotherapy plus ipilimumab. The receptors stem from a human donor with non-small cell lung cancer whose response to radiotherapy plus ipilimumab could not be evaluated. Some clones in this sample may be carry-over from other donors' samples. The CDR3 runs from the conserved cysteine through the conserved F or W.

v_call | cdr3_aa
TRBV5-1 | CASSLLSGQGSSGANVLTF
TRBV27 | CASSTQGSYEQYF
TRBV27 | CASSLDWLREQYF
TRBV30 | CAWSLDPTGANYGYTF
TRBV21-1 | CASSARTGVPYEQYF
TRBV28 | CASSQRGGRGFF
TRBV28 | CASSPPSGTSGGADTQYF
TRBV27 | CASSLYPGIANYGYTF
TRBV7-9 | CASSPRTSADTQYF
TRBV6-5 | CASSYVDGIGEQYF
TRBV4-1 | CASSQDFGQDLSSYEQYF
TRBV6-5 | CASSYSMTSGTDTQYF
TRBV10-3 | CAIRRTGDNTEAFF
TRBV7-6 | CASSPRTGPTDTQYF
TRBV6-1 | CASGTTGQETQYF
TRBV5-6 | CASSFGGQETQYF
TRBV5-4 | CAIGGQGSYNEQFF
TRBV28 | CASSSDRFRNYGYTF
TRBV13 | CASSLLGQNQPQHF
TRBV7-9 | CASSLALQGAEAFF
TRBV27 | CASSLVGSGGNTDTQYF
TRBV19 | CASRDKGYGYTF
TRBV2 | CASRGDRTGHGYTF
TRBV6-5 | CASSYAGTSNQPQHF
TRBV19 | CASSKDRGPDQPQHF
TRBV7-2 | CASTLDGAYEPQHF
TRBV18 | CASSFRQGAIHEQYF
TRBV5-4 | CASSLGGPEAFF
TRBV7-9 | CASSFTSTGELFF
TRBV5-4 | CASSRNRGGSLSHEQYF
TRBV27 | CASKLQGAANEQFF
TRBV19 | CASSLQGALYGYTF
TRBV16 | CASSQSSRGPQHF
TRBV7-2 | CASSLGQVGYTF
TRBV5-4 | CASRNGGGGGGYEQYF
TRBV11-2 | CASSLGRQSGRDNSPLHF
TRBV5-1 | CASSPSIEYGYTF
TRBV6-6 | CASSYHGQENYGYTF
TRBV6-5 | CASRGDREQLFF
TRBV25-1 | CASRPGQDNTQYF
TRBV7-6 | CASSLDRGLRYEQYF
TRBV9 | CASSVGAVTEAFF
TRBV5-4 | CASSFRTGWYTEAFF